This record looks at one TCR beta chain sequence and its context. What it recognizes is unknown. The data were taken from a study of cytomegalovirus exposure and HLA in healthy donors. Overall study results and limits: Rare TCR sequences dominated, though some public TCRs recurred in many donors. It was in a later analysis that TCR association rates were seen to vary by HLA locus, highest for DRB1 and lowest for HLA-C. It was reported that the classifier diagnosed cytomegalovirus status with high specificity and sensitivity in both the original and validation cohorts.

Germline lookup yields CDR1 MNHEY and CDR2 SVGAGI. This CDR3 comprises 15 residues. The germline V and J ends were trimmed by 6 bases and 2 bases, with 17 bases remaining between them. Donors likely had unrecorded immune exposures despite being nominally healthy when sampled. Primers for the PCR totalled 60 Vbeta and 13 Jbeta. TCRdb's table, derived via immunoSEQ multiplex PCR, lists solely in-frame clones and lacks some. The sample consists of around 100,000 clones, around 77% of them appearing once. The sequence derives from a woman aged 25-40 years in good health and CMV-seropositive. Sequencing was done on a sample of PBMCs. The chain has TRBV6-5 and TRBJ2-7; possibly TRBD1 for D (6 bases). CDR3 in amino acids: CASSPTGLPAYEQYF. As DNA, the CDR3 is TGTGCCAGCAGCCCTACAGGGCTCCCGGCCTACGAGCAGTACTTC.